This TCR beta chain was recovered during a study of blood T cells in healthy people across ages. The study's findings and limits: Expanded clonotype shifts may have been confounded, as the donors had an unknown CMV status. Investigators treated diversity estimates from one million T cells as underestimates.

The CDR3 is 13 residues long. Trimming took 7 bases from V and 3 from J, leaving 10 bases between them. Germline loops: CDR1 MNHEY, CDR2 SVGAGI. For every donor, a draw yielded around 10 milliliters of peripheral blood. Using a J-beta primer mix together with a sample-barcoded 5' primer, a second PCR was run for roughly 6 to 12 cycles. TCRdb analysed the 5' RACE reads with MiXCR anew, one entry per CDR3 protein. The table has 1.2 million to 1.5 million distinct CDR3 sequences, roughly 64% seen once. Of note for this clonotype: Its antigen is currently unknown.

This TCR was recovered from a man aged 18 to 30 in good health. The sequenced sample consisted of blood. V usage is TRBV6-5 and J usage is TRBJ2-1; TRBD2 is a possible D gene (6 bases). For the CDR3, the DNA is TGTGCCAGCACGCCCGGGAGCTACAATGAGCAGTTCTTC. This translates into CASTPGSYNEQFF.